This TCR beta chain was captured in a study of PD-1 blockade in classical Hodgkin lymphoma. About the study: Nivolumab dosing for patients was 3 mg/kg, administered intravenously every 2 weeks. General observations from the study: It was among complete responders that baseline diversity resembled that of newly diagnosed patients. A significant rise in TCR diversity was seen by C4D1 for CD4+ cells but not for CD8+ cells. When set against healthy donors, newly diagnosed patients were reported to show lower baseline TCR diversity.

The V gene's germline CDR1 is ENHRY and CDR2 SYGVKD. Trimming took off 6 bases at V and 0 bases at J, with 9 bases between the two ends. The CDR3 length is 13 residues. Every patient was affected by relapse after autologous stem cell transplantation, while exposure to brentuximab vedotin was not uniform. Concerning this clone: Its antigen is still unknown.

Measured with immunoSEQ multiplex PCR; TCRdb has only the in-frame clones, and not every one. The table records about 94,000 clones, 85% to 90% of them present only once. The chain is built from TRBV10-3 and TRBJ2-7; D remains ambiguous. Material: peripheral blood mononuclear cells (PBMCs), obtained before the second cycle of nivolumab. The receptor comes from a human donor with classical Hodgkin lymphoma. As DNA, the CDR3 is TGTGCCATCAGGGTTAGCCACTCCTACGAGCAGTACTTC. It translates to CAIRVSHSYEQYF.